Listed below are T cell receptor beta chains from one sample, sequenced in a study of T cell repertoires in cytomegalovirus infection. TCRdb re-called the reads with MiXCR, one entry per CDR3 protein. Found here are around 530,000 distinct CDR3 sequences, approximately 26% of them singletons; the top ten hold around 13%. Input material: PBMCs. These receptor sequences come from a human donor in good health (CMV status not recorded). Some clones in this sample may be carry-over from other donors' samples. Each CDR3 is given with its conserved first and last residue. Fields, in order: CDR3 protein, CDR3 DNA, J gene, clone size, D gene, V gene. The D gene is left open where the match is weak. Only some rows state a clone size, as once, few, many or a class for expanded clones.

CSVVPSSDTQYF,TGCAGCGTTGTCCCTTCTTCGGATACGCAGTATTTT,TRBJ2-3,few,.,TRBV29-1
CASSSREGDQPQHF,TGTGCCAGCAGCTCTCGGGAGGGAGATCAGCCCCAGCATTTT,TRBJ1-5,many,.,TRBV7-2
CASSFRREGRNEQFF,TGTGCCAGCAGCTTTCGACGGGAGGGCCGCAATGAGCAGTTCTTC,TRBJ2-1,few,TRBD2,TRBV7-2
CASSVDREEAQHF,TGTGCCAGCAGCGTAGACCGAGAAGAGGCCCAGCATTTT,TRBJ1-5,.,.,TRBV11-3
CASSRAGGLADTQYF,TGTGCCAGCAGTCGAGCGGGAGGACTCGCAGATACGCAGTATTTT,TRBJ2-3,.,TRBD2,TRBV3-1
CAIKGSGDTEAFF,TGTGCCATCAAGGGCTCCGGTGACACTGAAGCTTTCTTT,TRBJ1-1,few,.,TRBV10-3
CASSPGTNTEAFF,TGTGCCAGCAGCCCGGGGACAAACACTGAAGCTTTCTTT,TRBJ1-1,many,.,TRBV7-3
CASSPYGNEQFF,TGTGCCAGCAGCCCGTACGGCAATGAGCAGTTCTTC,TRBJ2-1,few,.,TRBV5-6
CASSNGQETGGYTF,TGTGCCAGCAGCAATGGACAGGAGACGGGGGGCTACACCTTC,TRBJ1-2,.,TRBD1,TRBV3-1
CATRAGGQETQYF,TGTGCCACCCGAGCGGGAGGGCAAGAGACCCAGTACTTC,TRBJ2-5,.,TRBD2,TRBV10-3
CASTPLGTGELFF,TGTGCCAGCACCCCCCTCGGGACCGGGGAGCTGTTTTTT,TRBJ2-2,.,.,TRBV7-2
CASSSQGRAQETQYF,TGTGCCAGCAGTTCCCAGGGAAGGGCCCAAGAGACCCAGTACTTC,TRBJ2-5,few,.,TRBV28
CASSFSGQGETQYF,TGTGCCAGCAGCTTCTCGGGCCAGGGAGAGACCCAGTACTTC,TRBJ2-5,many,.,TRBV7-2
CASSFSGDSSYGYTF,TGCGCCAGCAGCTTTTCAGGGGACTCCTCCTATGGCTACACCTTC,TRBJ1-2,.,.,TRBV5-1
CARTWRLTYNEQFF,TGTGCCAGGACATGGCGGTTAACCTACAATGAGCAGTTCTTC,TRBJ2-1,few,.,TRBV27
CASSSRQGRDTQYF,TGTGCCAGCAGCTCCCGACAGGGTAGAGATACGCAGTATTTT,TRBJ2-3,few,TRBD1,TRBV7-2
CASSFVSSHNEQFF,TGTGCCAGCAGTTTTGTATCCTCGCACAATGAGCAGTTCTTC,TRBJ2-1,.,.,TRBV28
CASGHWDTQYF,TGTGCCAGCGGACACTGGGATACGCAGTATTTT,TRBJ2-3,.,.,TRBV18
CASSLQGVFGELFF,TGTGCCAGCAGTTTACAGGGAGTTTTCGGGGAGCTGTTTTTT,TRBJ2-2,few,.,TRBV27
CASSRIAVGDTQYF,TGTGCCAGCAGTCGTATCGCGGTGGGAGATACGCAGTATTTT,TRBJ2-3,.,.,TRBV11-2
CASRGWETQYF,TGTGCCAGCCGGGGGTGGGAGACCCAGTACTTC,TRBJ2-5,many,.,TRBV28
CASSVDAPVSYEQYF,TGTGCCAGCAGCGTAGACGCTCCCGTCTCCTACGAGCAGTACTTC,TRBJ2-7,.,.,TRBV9
CASSQVGQQGAQHF,TGTGCCAGCAGCCAAGTAGGCCAGCAGGGTGCCCAGCATTTT,TRBJ1-5,.,.,TRBV4-2
CASSFLGLAGGYNEQFF,TGTGCCAGCAGTTTTTTGGGACTAGCGGGAGGGTACAATGAGCAGTTCTTC,TRBJ2-1,few,TRBD2,TRBV6-5
CASSLPGQMNEKLFF,TGTGCCAGCAGCCTCCCGGGACAGATGAATGAAAAACTGTTTTTT,TRBJ1-4,few,TRBD1,TRBV6-6
CASGPKLGTDTQYF,TGTGCTAGTGGTCCGAAGCTAGGCACAGATACGCAGTATTTT,TRBJ2-3,.,.,TRBV12-5
CASSLTGGLETQYF,TGTGCCAGCAGCTTAACAGGGGGACTAGAGACCCAGTACTTC,TRBJ2-5,few,.,TRBV7-3
CASSRQGINSYNEQFF,TGTGCCAGCAGTCGTCAGGGGATAAACTCCTACAATGAGCAGTTCTTC,TRBJ2-1,.,.,TRBV6-2/TRBV6-3
CASSSLRDSFGETQYF,TGTGCCAGCAGCTCATTGCGGGACAGTTTTGGAGAGACCCAGTACTTC,TRBJ2-5,.,.,TRBV7-2
CASRMNSADYEQYF,TGTGCCAGCAGAATGAATAGCGCGGACTACGAGCAGTACTTC,TRBJ2-7,many,.,TRBV7-8
CASSRDRTNYGYTF,TGTGCCAGCAGCCGGGACAGAACTAACTATGGCTACACCTTC,TRBJ1-2,many,TRBD1,TRBV6-6
CASSPRSGALNSPLHF,TGTGCCAGCAGCCCTCGTTCTGGGGCCCTAAATTCACCCCTCCACTTT,TRBJ1-6,many,.,TRBV7-2
CASSLQGQARYGYTF,TGTGCCAGCAGTCTACAGGGTCAAGCGCGATATGGCTACACCTTC,TRBJ1-2,.,.,TRBV27
CATSAGMESSYEQYF,TGTGCCACCAGCGCCGGGATGGAGAGCTCCTACGAGCAGTACTTC,TRBJ2-7,few,.,TRBV15
CASSPMTAADTQYF,TGTGCCAGCAGTCCTATGACGGCGGCAGATACGCAGTATTTT,TRBJ2-3,.,.,TRBV11-3
CASTLGPANTEAFF,TGTGCCAGCACCCTTGGCCCAGCAAACACTGAAGCTTTCTTT,TRBJ1-1,.,.,TRBV5-4
CASSIDGETQYF,TGTGCCAGTAGTATAGATGGCGAGACCCAGTACTTC,TRBJ2-5,few,.,TRBV19
CASSVDGGTRDTQYF,TGTGCCAGCAGCGTAGACGGCGGGACACGAGATACGCAGTATTTT,TRBJ2-3,few,.,TRBV9
CASSIDRGQTEAFF,TGTGCCAGCAGTATCGACAGGGGGCAAACTGAAGCTTTCTTT,TRBJ1-1,few,TRBD1,TRBV6-6
CASSPGRLNEKLFF,TGTGCCAGCAGCCCTGGACGGTTAAATGAAAAACTGTTTTTT,TRBJ1-4,many,.,TRBV7-2
CASSFKSGLHGYTDTQYF,TGTGCCAGCAGTTTTAAATCCGGACTTCACGGCTACACAGATACGCAGTATTTT,TRBJ2-3,few,.,TRBV5-4
CASSPRTRSFQETQYF,TGTGCCAGCAGTCCCCGGACTAGATCCTTCCAAGAGACCCAGTACTTC,TRBJ2-5,.,TRBD2,TRBV6-5
CASRNRVEIISNQPQHF,TGTGCCAGCAGGAACCGTGTGGAGATCATTAGCAATCAGCCCCAGCATTTT,TRBJ1-5,.,.,TRBV28
CASNVGKDGPRDNQPQHF,TGTGCCAGCAACGTCGGGAAAGATGGTCCCAGGGACAATCAGCCCCAGCATTTT,TRBJ1-5,.,.,TRBV9
CASSIVRGRGAGANVLTF,TGTGCCAGTAGTATAGTGAGGGGGCGAGGCGCTGGGGCCAACGTCCTGACTTTC,TRBJ2-6,.,TRBD1,TRBV19
CASSVQGVDTEAFF,TGTGCCAGCAGCGTACAGGGGGTTGACACTGAAGCTTTCTTT,TRBJ1-1,many,TRBD1,TRBV7-2